The 22 T cell receptor beta chains below come from one sample, sequenced in a study of tumor-infiltrating lymphocytes in primary liver carcinoma (dated by TCRdb to 2016 to 2017). TCRdb names Illumina HiSeq 2500 as the instrument used. Starting from approximately 0.5 ug total RNA, TCRbeta-specific cDNA was produced by reverse transcription with a constant-region primer and ProtoScript II reverse transcriptase. TCRbeta libraries were built with three nested multiplex PCR rounds, a slightly modified ARM-PCR procedure. Multiplex TRBV1-TRBV30 forward primers and a Cbeta reverse primer were used in the first two PCR rounds, each of which was run for 10 cycles. The public sequencing data were trimmed at Q25 with fastp and processed into clonotypes with MiXCR by TCRdb, which kept only in-frame beta chains. Rows are unified per CDR3 protein, each entry keeping the most common DNA and genes. This sample gives 300,000 to 350,000 distinct CDR3 sequences in total; about 65% of them show up just once. The top ten constitute roughly 6.5% of the sample.

Blood RNA was extracted from unsorted whole blood with TRIzol reagent; germline DNA came from the DNeasy Blood & Tissue kit. The sample was peripheral blood. These receptors were collected from a middle-aged man with primary liver carcinoma and hepatitis B virus infection.

As concerns this clonotype: Given the absence of the conserved phenylalanine or tryptophan at the CDR3 end, a read error is likely. The genes are TRBV5-1 and TRBJ2-7; unclear D gene. The V end was cut by 3 bases, the J end by 0 bases, with 16 bases between. Germline V gene data show CDR1 as SGHRS and CDR2 as YFSETQ. The CDR3 spans 16 residues. CDR3 sequence reads: CASSYARYSSSYEQYI. The CDR3 DNA reads TGCGCCAGCAGCTACGCGCGGTACTCATCCTCCTACGAGCAGTACATC.

The chain recombines TRBV5-6 with TRBJ2-1, with 9 bases aligning to TRBD1. This CDR3 has 16 amino acids. Looked up from germline, CDR1 is SGHDT and CDR2 is YYEEEE. V shed 4 bases and J 4 bases; nucleotides not matched to a gene: 9. CDR3 amino acids: CASSPYRGPLYNEQFF. CDR3 DNA: TGTGCCAGCAGCCCATACAGGGGGCCCTTATACAATGAGCAGTTCTTC.

V gene TRBV9 combines with J gene TRBJ2-1, with D possibly being TRBD1 (6 bases). Trimming cost V 6 bases and J 13 bases, with 11 bases left between them. Germline CDR1 is SGDLS and CDR2 is YYNGEE. CDR3 length: 10 residues. CDR3 nucleotide sequence: TGTGCCAGCACTAAGGGGGATCAGTTCTTC. This encodes CASTKGDQFF. Variable domain in full (rest from reference TRBV9 and TRBJ2-1): DSGVTQTPKHLITATGQRVTLRCSPRSGDLSVYWYQQSLDQGLQFLIQYYNGEERAKGNILERFSAQQFPDLHSELNLSSLELGDSALYFCASTKGDQFFGPGTRLTVL.

Details on this clonotype: This may be a read error: a much more frequent sequence differs by one nucleotide. The rearrangement uses TRBV4-3 and TRBJ2-7; no clear D gene. The germline V gene has CDR1 LGHNA and CDR2 YSLEER. The CDR3 consists of 15 residues. The DNA for the CDR3 is TGCGTCAGCAGCCAAGAGCCGACTTCGATCTACGAGCAGTACTTC. Translation gives CVSSQEPTSIYEQYF.

This clonotype was seen a single time. The CDR3 region has the DNA TGTGCCAGCAGCTTGTATCCAGAGTCCTACAATGAGCAGTTCTTC. Its translation is CASSLYPESYNEQFF. The chain links TRBV5-6 to TRBJ2-1; D remains ambiguous. Trimming removed 1 base from V and 1 base from J, with 9 bases in between. The CDR3 runs 15 residues. The germline V gene encodes CDR1 SGHDT and CDR2 YYEEEE.

This clonotype was counted many times. V is TRBV6-2 or TRBV6-3 and J is TRBJ2-7; 8 nucleotides match TRBD2. The length of the CDR3 is 16 residues. CDR1 is MNHEY and CDR2 is SVGEGT in the germline V gene. V shed 2 bases and J 5 bases; nucleotides not matched to a gene: 11. In DNA form, the CDR3 reads TGTGCCAGCAGTTACGCCGCTAGCGGGTTAACGGACGAGCAGTACTTC. Amino acids: CASSYAASGLTDEQYF.

This clonotype was counted a few times. V gene TRBV4-3 combines with J gene TRBJ2-1, with D possibly being TRBD1 or TRBD2 (6 bases each). V was clipped by 1 base and J by 8 bases, with 15 bases between them. Germline CDR1 is LGHNA and CDR2 is YSLEER. This CDR3 is built from 15 residues. In DNA form, the CDR3 reads TGCGCCAGCAGCCAAGGCATTTGGGGGGCGGATGAGCAGTTCTTC. Amino acid sequence: CASSQGIWGADEQFF.

To note about this clonotype: One end of the junction does not line up with germline, which may come from a read error. The rearrangement links TRBV12-3 or TRBV12-4 to TRBJ1-1; perhaps TRBD1 as D (5 bases). The length of the CDR3 is 14 residues. CDR3 loop: CASSSSGTNNEGFF. CDR3 in DNA: TGTGCCAGCAGTTCCTCAGGGACCAACAATGAAGGTTTCTTT.

About this clonotype itself: At one end, the junction sequence differs from germline, possibly due to a read error. V usage is TRBV11-2 and J usage is TRBJ2-5, with unresolved D. CDR3 length: 13 residues. Per germline, CDR1 SGHAT and CDR2 FQNNGV. CDR3 sequence reads: CASGPDLQETQYF. The CDR3 DNA reads TGTGCCAGCGGCCCGGACCTTCAAGAGACCCAGTATTTC.

As to this clonotype: This could be a read error, since a much larger clone is one nucleotide away. This CDR3 reads CASSGEDRLYKQYF. CDR3 nucleotides: TGTGCCAGCAGTGGGGAGGACAGGCTCTACAAGCAGTACTTC. This chain links TRBV6-1 with TRBJ2-7, with D perhaps matching TRBD1 (7 bases). Germline V CDR1 and CDR2: MNHNS, SASEGT. The CDR3 loop spans 14 amino acids.

Comment on this clonotype: The CDR3 end shows no conserved phenylalanine or tryptophan, and so a read error is likely. The chain carries TRBV5-4 and TRBJ2-7; no clear D gene. Germline CDR1 reads SGHNT; CDR2 reads YYREEE (reference sequence). The V gene lost 4 bases and the J gene lost 4 bases, with 9 bases spanning the gap. CDR3 length: 12 residues. This CDR3 reads CASSRDSYEQYI. The CDR3 DNA follows: TGTGCCAGCAGCCGCGACTCTTACGAGCAGTACATC.

With regard to this clonotype: This sequence may be a read error, since a much larger clone differs from it by one base. The gene calls are TRBV6-6 and TRBJ1-1; tentatively, D is TRBD1 (6 bases). The CDR3 is 14 amino acids. Germline loops: CDR1 MNHNY, CDR2 SVGAGI (reference sequence). CDR3 sequence (DNA): TGTGCCAGCAGTTACACAGGGTCGAACACTGAAGCTATCTTT. Its protein is CASSYTGSNTEAIF.

This clonotype showed up many times. This chain joins TRBV29-1 and TRBJ2-1; 11 bases agree with TRBD2. The trim removed 3 bases at V and 2 bases at J, leaving 6 bases unmatched. CDR3 size: 16 residues. Germline values: CDR1 SQVTM, CDR2 ANQGSEA. The CDR3 coding sequence is TGCAGCGTTGATATGGGACTAGCGGAGCCCTACAATGAGCAGTTCTTC. This sequence encodes CSVDMGLAEPYNEQFF.

Of note for this clonotype: Possible read error: a much larger clone is one base away. J is TRBJ2-5 and V is TRBV29-1; D is unclear. CDR1 is SQVTM, CDR2 ANQGSEA, per germline. Trimming shortened V by 8 bases and J by 5 bases, and 12 bases separated the two germline ends. The CDR3 runs to 11 residues. The CDR3 bases are TGCAGCATTACGTTAGGCGAGACCCAGTACTTC. Encoded protein: CSITLGETQYF. Full variable domain (rest looked up from reference TRBV29-1 and TRBJ2-5): SAVISQKPSRDICQRGTSLTIQCQVDSQVTMMFWYRQQPGQSLTLIATANQGSEATYESGFVIDKFPISRPNLTFSTLTVSNMSPEDSSIYLCSITLGETQYFGPGTRLLVL.

This clonotype was seen many times. The chain is built from TRBV11-3 and TRBJ2-5; tentatively, D is TRBD1 or TRBD2 (5 bases each). V dropped 5 bases and J dropped 0 bases, with 22 bases sitting between them. Germline V CDR1 and CDR2: SGHNT, YENEEA. The CDR3 is 18 residues long. This CDR3 is CASSPRKMLRDHQETQYF. The CDR3 region has the DNA TGTGCCAGCAGCCCCAGGAAGATGCTCAGGGACCACCAAGAGACCCAGTACTTC.

V and J are TRBV6-5 and TRBJ2-7; 13 bases match TRBD2. CDR3 size: 14 residues. Germline V CDR1 and CDR2: MNHEY, SVGAGI. J gave up 5 bases and V 6 bases, and 4 bases lay outside the gene matches. This CDR3 reads CASRGTSGINEQYF. As DNA, the CDR3 is TGTGCCAGCAGGGGGACTAGCGGGATCAACGAGCAGTACTTC.

This clonotype was counted a single time. This may stem from a read error, because a much larger clone lies one nucleotide away. The chain combines TRBV4-1 with TRBJ2-7, with D possibly matching TRBD2 (5 bases). Germline values: CDR1 MGHRA, CDR2 YSYEKL. The CDR3 consists of 17 residues. CDR3 sequence (DNA): TGCACCAGCAGCCAAGATCGAGGTGGACTCCTGCCCTACGAGCAGTACTTC. Its protein is CTSSQDRGGLLPYEQYF.

Comment on this clonotype: Possible read error: a much larger clone is one base away. The chain uses TRBV6-5 and TRBJ2-3; the D call may be TRBD1 or TRBD2 (5 bases each). Germline values: CDR1 MNHEY, CDR2 SVGAGI. This CDR3 comprises 15 residues. CDR3 region: CANSYLRDPTDTQYF. CDR3 sequence (DNA): TGTGCCAACAGTTACCTCAGGGACCCCACAGATACGCAGTATTTT.

The chain recombines TRBV11-2 with TRBJ2-2, with TRBD2 matching over 13 bases. Trimming at V came to 6 bases and at J to 14 bases, leaving 18 bases not matched to a gene. CDR1 and CDR2 (germline): SGHAT, FQNNGV. The CDR3 extends over 17 amino acids. The CDR3 sequence is CASRLRTSGSFPGKLFF. The CDR3 DNA reads as TGTGCCAGCAGACTTAGGACTAGCGGGAGCTTCCCCGGGAAACTGTTTTTT.

A word on this clonotype: One end of the junction fails to match germline, which may point to a read error. V usage is TRBV6-1 and J usage is TRBJ2-5; 9 positions agree with TRBD2. There are 13 residues in the CDR3. CDR1 is MNHNS, CDR2 SASEGT, per germline. DNA for the CDR3: TGTGGCAGCAGCGGGGGGAGCGTGGAGACCCAGTACTTC. Residues: CGSSGGSVETQYF.

About this clonotype itself: A read error may explain this, as a much larger clone is one base away. This chain uses TRBV5-1 with TRBJ2-3; D remains unclear. TRBJ1-5 matches the DNA end more closely, so the J call is doubtful. Germline CDR1 reads SGHRS; CDR2 reads YFSETQ. The CDR3 spans 13 residues. The CDR3: CASSLSDLDTQHF. DNA of the CDR3: TGCGCCAGCAGCCTCAGTGATCTGGATACGCAGCATTTT.

The chain links TRBV12-3 or TRBV12-4 to TRBJ2-3; 14 nucleotides align to TRBD2. The length of the CDR3 is 16 residues. With V trimmed by 5 bases and J by 11 bases, 12 bases remained unmatched. The chain's CDR3 is CASSIQGTSGGVGQYF. The CDR3 DNA follows: TGTGCCAGCAGTATACAAGGGACTAGCGGGGGCGTCGGGCAGTATTTT.